This T cell receptor (beta chain) is drawn from a study of blood T cells in healthy people across ages (dated by TCRdb to the mid-2010s). At the level of the whole study: Template switching captured roughly one uniquely barcoded TCR beta cDNA molecule per two T cells in model experiments. The study measured age-related changes in TCR beta repertoire diversity using deep sequencing normalized with unique cDNA molecular identifiers. The donors were split into four age groups: young (average approximately 16 years), middle-aged (39), aged (approximately 60) and long-lived (82). To avoid experimental bias, donors of different ages were distributed randomly across sequencing lanes. Using the same blood draw, the study looked at two additional independent replicas of 1 million unique cDNA reads for two donors, one aged 18 to 30 and the other aged 80 or older. Here is what the overall study found, with its caveats: The CMV infection status of donors was not known, potentially confounding age-related changes in expanded clonotypes. Compared with the aged group, more naive CD4+ T cells, fewer expanded clones and increased TCR diversity were shown by the long-lived group, suggesting age selection. Estimates of total diversity from one million sequenced T cells were regarded as lower bounds and underestimates. Observed TCR beta diversity per million T cells fell roughly linearly with age, and a significant reduction was already apparent by age about 38. Since profiling was done on bulk unsorted PBMCs, naive and antigen-experienced compartments could not be conclusively compared. There was a strong correlation between observed TCR beta diversity and the percentage of naive T cells measured by flow cytometry.

This clonotype has a count of ten or more. There is no known antigen for this receptor. Base qualities are not at hand, and no much larger clone is one base apart. The donors were around 39 Caucasian individuals from Russia, aged roughly 6 to 90 years, who were systemically healthy. Each donor gave about 9.2 milliliters of peripheral blood, drawn into EDTA-treated Vacutainer tubes. Ficoll-Paque density-gradient centrifugation was used to isolate PBMCs, with at least 6.5 million per sample. Trizol reagent was used to extract total RNA from PBMCs, with at least 5.5 micrograms per sample. The percentages of naive CD45RAhigh/CD27high T cells were determined by flow cytometry on a PBMC aliquot from every donor. The library relied on 5' RACE. Sequencing took place on an Illumina HiSeq 2500. The second PCR ran for roughly 7 to 12 cycles and used a J-beta primer mix along with a sample-barcoded 5' primer. A template-switch 5' adaptor carrying 12 random nucleotides introduced a unique molecular identifier onto each TCR beta cDNA molecule. Each sample yielded at least 3 million CDR3-containing paired-end reads. First-strand cDNA was synthesized from all RNA with the Mint cDNA synthesis kit, primed by a TRBC-specific oligonucleotide. Following uracil-DNA glycosylase treatment, all cDNA underwent a first 18-cycle PCR with the universal primers M1SS and BC2_uni_R. Under the source paper's analysis protocol: For normalization, 1 million high-quality reads were randomly selected from each sample, with every read carrying a distinct molecular identifier. Reads with shared molecular identifiers were discarded instead of being binned into consensus sequences. MiTCR, run with a Q25 quality threshold and the strictest error-elimination algorithm, handled CDR3 identification, clonotype clustering and error correction. A nonparametric unseen species model using Euler transformation provided a lower-bound estimate of total TCR beta diversity. TCRdb reanalyzed the raw reads on its own, using fastp at Q25 for trimming and MiXCR for clone calling, and kept in-frame beta chains. A single entry per CDR3 protein holds the most common genes and DNA from its merged rows. TCRdb, rather than the study authors, made the V and J calls. The sample table lists about 1 million distinct CDR3 sequences, over 35% of them with a count of one. The top ten constitute 18% of the sample.

The junction shows trimming of 1 base on V and 5 bases on J, plus 8 bases between the germline ends. From the cysteine through the phenylalanine, the CDR3 covers 13 amino acids. The read is trimmed to its CDR3 DNA, 39 bases read in frame from base 1. Recombination joined TRBV12-3 or TRBV12-4 with TRBJ2-5; the D gene remains uncertain. Source material: blood. This sequence originates from a woman aged 55-69 years in good health. The DNA is as follows: TGTGCCAGCAGTTTAGGTGGGATCGAGACCCAGTACTTC. This is translated as CASSLGGIETQYF.